Each of the 27 T cell receptor beta chains below was sequenced from the same sample in a study of blood T cell repertoires in COVID-19. The table came from immunoSEQ multiplex PCR; TCRdb's copy has only in-frame clones and leaves some out. The sample includes some 290,000 clones, roughly 90% of them seen just once. Sequencing input: peripheral blood. The receptors shown here come from a woman aged 30 to 39 with COVID-19, enrolled during active disease.

The chain recombines TRBV4-1 with TRBJ1-4; unclear D gene. The CDR3 covers 15 residues. Germline lookup yields CDR1 MGHRA and CDR2 YSYEKL. Deletions cut 4 bases from V and 3 bases from J, with 12 bases between. CDR3 loop: CASSPPLGANEKLFF. The CDR3 DNA reads TGCGCCAGCAGCCCCCCCCTGGGAGCTAATGAAAAACTGTTTTTT.

This chain links TRBV29-1 with TRBJ1-1; D remains unclear. Germline assignment: CDR1 SQVTM and CDR2 ANQGSEA. This CDR3 has 11 amino acids. The ends were cut back, 3 bases at V and 1 base at J, with 3 bases in the middle. The CDR3 reads CSVDKNTEAFF. CDR3 bases: TGCAGCGTTGACAAGAACACTGAAGCTTTCTTT.

The J gene is TRBJ2-4, the V gene TRBV3-1 (or the pseudogene TRBV3-2); 7 nucleotides align to TRBD1. The CDR3 is 13 amino acids. J lost 5 bases, V lost 6 bases, and 4 bases had no gene match. Looked up from germline, CDR1 is LGHDT and CDR2 is YNNKEL (reference sequence). As DNA, the CDR3 is TGTGCCAGCAGTCGACAGGGCGAAAACATTCAGTACTTC. Encoded protein: CASSRQGENIQYF.

V usage is TRBV15 and J usage is TRBJ1-1; no clear D. The germline CDR1 and CDR2 sequences are LNHNV and YYDKDF (reference sequence). This CDR3 contains 15 residues. V dropped 0 bases and J dropped 0 bases, with 8 bases sitting between them. The CDR3 protein is CATSRDEGLNTEAFF. The CDR3 nucleotides read TGTGCCACCAGCAGAGACGAGGGCCTGAACACTGAAGCTTTCTTT.

The CDR3 reads CASSPREGRSTGELFF. The CDR3 DNA sequence: TGTGCCAGCAGCCCCAGGGAGGGGAGGAGCACCGGGGAGCTGTTTTTT. The V call is TRBV5-4, the J call TRBJ2-2; the match to TRBD2 covers 7 bases. Germline CDR1 SGHNT, CDR2 YYREEE (reference sequence). The ends lost 4 bases at V and 4 bases at J; junction bases unmatched: 10. The CDR3 covers 16 residues.

The chain combines TRBV2 with TRBJ2-7; D not certain. Germline CDR1 reads SNHLY; CDR2 reads FYNNEI. Between the trimmed V and J ends, which lost 7 bases and 3 bases, there was a span of 7 bases. This CDR3 is built from 11 residues. CDR3 sequence reads: CASTKLYEQYF. CDR3 DNA sequence: TGTGCCAGCACCAAGCTCTACGAGCAGTACTTC.

The J gene is TRBJ1-5, the V gene TRBV5-1; 9 bases are a match to TRBD1. The J segment lost 5 bases and the V segment lost 5 bases, leaving 5 bases of the junction unmatched. Germline loops: CDR1 SGHRS, CDR2 YFSETQ. The CDR3 sequence is 14 residues long. The CDR3 protein is CASSPGQGDQPQHF. CDR3 in DNA: TGCGCCAGCAGTCCGGGACAGGGAGATCAGCCCCAGCATTTT.

The chain combines TRBV5-4 with TRBJ1-1, with D possibly matching TRBD1 (6 bases). The length of the CDR3 is 16 residues. Trimming took 2 bases from V and 11 from J, leaving 25 bases between them. The germline V gene has CDR1 SGHNT and CDR2 YYREEE (reference sequence). CDR3: CASSFGLTGLNTRAFF. The CDR3, as DNA: TGTGCCAGCAGCTTCGGACTGACAGGCTTAAATACTCGGGCTTTCTTT.

The gene calls are TRBV6-5 and TRBJ2-7; 10 bases align to TRBD1. Germline V gene lookup returns CDR1 MNHEY and CDR2 SVGAGI. The CDR3 consists of 15 residues. The J segment lost 4 bases and the V segment lost 5 bases, leaving 8 bases of the junction unmatched. This chain's CDR3 is CASSLRDRGRYEQYF. Written as DNA, the CDR3 is TGTGCCAGCAGTCTCCGGGACAGGGGACGTTACGAGCAGTACTTC.

In the case of this clone: Compared with germline, one end of the junction differs, possibly owing to a read error. The V call is TRBV10-3, the J call TRBJ1-2; 7 bases fit TRBD1. Germline V gene lookup returns CDR1 ENHRY and CDR2 SYGVKD. The CDR3 sequence is 15 residues long. CDR3 loop: CAISEGTDPKYGYTF. CDR3 in DNA: TGTGCCATCAGTGAGGGGACAGATCCTAAGTATGGCTACACCTTC.

The rearrangement uses TRBV5-6 and TRBJ2-1, with 9 bases that match TRBD1. V lost 0 bases, J lost 6 bases, and 4 bases stayed unmatched. CDR1 SGHDT and CDR2 YYEEEE come from the germline V gene. The CDR3 sequence is 15 residues long. CDR3: CASSLVRTGVNEQFF. CDR3 sequence (DNA): TGTGCCAGCAGCTTGGTACGGACAGGGGTCAATGAGCAGTTCTTC. Filled out from reference TRBV5-6 and TRBJ2-1, the complete variable domain reads DAGVTQSPTHLIKTRGQQVTLRCSPKSGHDTVSWYQQALGQGPQFIFQYYEEEERQRGNFPDRFSGHQFPNYSSELNVNALLLGDSALYLCASSLVRTGVNEQFFGPGTRLTVL.

V and J are TRBV5-1 and TRBJ2-1; the match to TRBD2 covers 12 bases. Trimming removed 1 base from V and 2 bases from J; junction bases left unmatched: 4. The CDR3 length is 17 residues. Germline loops: CDR1 SGHRS, CDR2 YFSETQ. The DNA for the CDR3 is TGCGCCAGCAGCTTGCTAGCGGGAGGGGCAACCTACAATGAGCAGTTCTTC. Protein product: CASSLLAGGATYNEQFF.

This clone was seen just once. This chain connects TRBV7-3 to TRBJ1-1; D gene ambiguous. The CDR3 extends over 13 amino acids. CDR1 SGHTA and CDR2 FQGTGA come from the germline V gene. V lost 2 bases to trimming and J lost 2 bases, with 6 bases between them. Written as DNA, the CDR3 is TGTGCCAGCAGCTTAGAGGCCAACACTGAAGCTTTCTTT. Its translation is CASSLEANTEAFF.

The chain links TRBV19 to TRBJ1-2, with no clear D. This CDR3 spans 14 amino acids. Trimming took off 7 bases at V and 0 bases at J, with 12 bases between the two ends. CDR1 LNHDA and CDR2 SQIVND come from the germline V gene (reference sequence). The CDR3: CASNQPGSNYGYTF. The CDR3 DNA is TGTGCCAGTAACCAGCCGGGGTCTAACTATGGCTACACCTTC.

V is TRBV5-5 and J is TRBJ1-3; D is unresolved. Trimming removed 0 bases at V and 4 bases at J, with 11 bases between. Germline V lookup: CDR1 SGHKS, CDR2 YYEKEE (reference sequence). CDR3 length: 15 amino acids. The CDR3 loop reads CASSLVTTRGNTIYF. In DNA form, the CDR3 reads TGTGCCAGCAGCTTGGTGACAACCCGCGGAAACACCATATATTTT.

This chain connects TRBV6-1 to TRBJ1-2; D not certain. V was shortened by 1 base and J by 4 bases, with 7 bases between the two germline ends. The V gene's germline CDR1 is MNHNS and CDR2 SASEGT. This CDR3 has 13 residues. CDR3 loop: CASSEGPVYGYTF. The CDR3 DNA reads as TGTGCCAGCAGTGAAGGGCCAGTCTATGGCTACACCTTC.

V is TRBV7-9 and J is TRBJ2-1; TRBD2 is a possible D gene (6 bases). The germline CDR1 and CDR2 sequences are SEHNR and FQNEAQ (reference sequence). Trimming shortened V by 3 bases and J by 0 bases, and 9 bases separated the two germline ends. This CDR3 contains 15 residues. The CDR3 protein is CASSFSSASYNEQFF. The CDR3 DNA reads TGTGCCAGCAGCTTTTCTAGCGCCTCCTACAATGAGCAGTTCTTC. The full variable domain, rest sourced from reference TRBV7-9 and TRBJ2-1, is DTGVSQNPRHKITKRGQNVTFRCDPISEHNRLYWYRQTLGQGPEFLTYFQNEAQLEKSRLLSDRFSAERPKGSFSTLEIQRTEQGDSAMYLCASSFSSASYNEQFFGPGTRLTVL.

This rearrangement joins TRBV29-1 to TRBJ2-1; TRBD2 matches at 7 bases. V was pared by 7 bases and J by 1 base, with 1 base of the junction left unmatched. The CDR3 loop spans 12 amino acids. CDR1 SQVTM and CDR2 ANQGSEA come from the germline V gene. The CDR3 loop is CSAGGSYNEQFF. CDR3 DNA: TGCAGCGCCGGGGGGTCCTACAATGAGCAGTTCTTC.

CDR3 sequence: CAISHGEGGAGGYTF. The DNA of the CDR3 is TGTGCCATCAGCCATGGGGAGGGAGGGGCCGGTGGCTACACCTTC. V usage is TRBV10-3 and J usage is TRBJ1-2; D perhaps matches TRBD1 (5 bases). The ends were cut back, 6 bases at V and 7 bases at J, with 21 bases in the middle. The CDR3 consists of 15 residues. Germline V CDR1 and CDR2: ENHRY, SYGVKD.

This sequence joins TRBV5-1 and TRBJ1-1, with D tentatively TRBD1 (5 bases). This CDR3 spans 14 amino acids. The V end lost 4 bases, the J end lost 4 bases, and 14 bases lay between the germline ends. Germline lookup yields CDR1 SGHRS and CDR2 YFSETQ. The CDR3 nucleotides are TGCGCCAGCAGCATCGGAGGGGCCGGCACTGAAGCTTTCTTT. It specifies CASSIGGAGTEAFF.

The CDR3 loop reads CASSLDRTSGNTIYF. As DNA, the CDR3 is TGTGCCAGCAGCTTGGACAGGACATCTGGAAACACCATATATTTT. The chain couples TRBV5-4 to TRBJ1-3, with D maybe TRBD1 (5 bases). Trimming took 0 bases from V and 1 from J, leaving 8 bases between them. Germline CDR1 is SGHNT and CDR2 is YYREEE (reference sequence). The CDR3 has 15 residues. Filled out from reference TRBV5-4 and TRBJ1-3, the complete variable domain reads ETGVTQSPTHLIKTRGQQVTLRCSSQSGHNTVSWYQQALGQGPQFIFQYYREEENGRGNFPPRFSGLQFPNYSSELNVNALELDDSALYLCASSLDRTSGNTIYFGEGSWLTVV.

This sequence joins TRBV5-1 and TRBJ1-1; 10 bases map to TRBD1. V shed 5 bases, J shed 0 bases, and the junction held 13 bases outside the gene matches. Germline loops: CDR1 SGHRS, CDR2 YFSETQ. The CDR3 is made up of 18 amino acids. The CDR3 nucleotides read TGCGCCAGCAGACATCGGGCCGGACAGGGGGATTTGAACACTGAAGCTTTCTTT. Translation gives CASRHRAGQGDLNTEAFF.

V usage is TRBV27 and J usage is TRBJ1-6; TRBD1 matches at 9 bases. The V and J ends lost 4 bases and 5 bases, in that order; junction bases with no gene match: 9. CDR1 is MNHEY and CDR2 is SMNVEV in the germline V gene (reference sequence). This CDR3 region has 17 residues. The CDR3 coding sequence is TGTGCCAGCAGTTCTCCTGCGGGACAGGGAGATAATTCACCCCTCCACTTT. This gives the protein CASSSPAGQGDNSPLHF.

This clone was observed a few times. The V gene is TRBV4-1, the J gene TRBJ2-5, with D perhaps TRBD2 (6 bases). The V gene lost 2 bases and the J gene lost 4 bases, with 14 bases spanning the gap. The CDR3 has 15 residues. CDR1 is MGHRA, CDR2 YSYEKL, per germline. CDR3 loop: CASSQSLARLETQYF. The CDR3 coding sequence is TGCGCCAGCAGCCAATCCCTAGCGCGGCTAGAGACCCAGTACTTC.

The chain uses TRBV28 and TRBJ1-4, with 8 nucleotides matching TRBD1. The trim removed 2 bases at V and 8 bases at J, leaving 4 bases unmatched. The germline CDR1 and CDR2 sequences are MDHEN and SYDVKM. The CDR3 has 14 residues. CDR3: CASSLQGAREKLFF. CDR3 nucleotides: TGTGCCAGCAGTTTACAGGGGGCGCGAGAAAAACTGTTTTTT.

Comment on this clone: At one of its ends the junction is not consistent with the germline gene, which may arise from a read error. This chain connects TRBV11-2 to TRBJ2-7, with a possible D match to TRBD2 (6 bases). The germline CDR1 and CDR2 sequences are SGHAT and FQNNGV. The CDR3 contains 13 residues. The DNA for the CDR3 is TGTGTCAGCAGCTTGGAGTCTAGCGTCGAGCAGTACTTC. Translating it yields CVSSLESSVEQYF.

The chain carries TRBV4-1 and TRBJ1-2; D gene uncertain. This CDR3 has 15 residues. Germline CDR1 is MGHRA and CDR2 is YSYEKL. With 2 bases removed from V and 4 bases from J, the gap between germline ends came to 14 bases. The CDR3 DNA reads TGCGCCAGCAGCCAACTTTCCCCGCCGGGCTATGGCTACACCTTC. This gives the protein CASSQLSPPGYGYTF.